These 9 T cell receptor beta chains were sequenced from one sample in a study of breast tumors, draining lymph nodes, adjacent tissues. Axillary draining lymph nodes of breast cancer patients supplied the node samples. One entry per CDR3 protein, called by TCRdb with MiXCR from the multiplex PCR reads. The table has about 180,000 distinct CDR3 sequences, about 33% seen once. The sample comprised axillary lymph node tissue. All receptors derive from a female donor with breast cancer. Some clones in this sample may be carry-over from other donors' samples.

Note on this clonotype: This may be a read error, as it is one base from a much larger clone. Given the absence of the conserved phenylalanine or tryptophan at the CDR3 end, a read error is likely. The chain recombines TRBV27 with TRBJ2-1, with D possibly TRBD2 on 5 matching bases. This CDR3 has 14 residues. V shed 4 bases and J shed 7 bases, with 14 bases lying between them. In germline, CDR1 is MNHEY, CDR2 SMNVEV (reference sequence). CDR3: CASSSWTPLNEQFL. The CDR3 DNA follows: TGTGCCAGCAGTTCATGGACTCCGTTAAATGAGCAGTTCCTC.

The V gene is TRBV20-1, the J gene TRBJ1-1; D is possibly TRBD1 (5 bases). The CDR3 extends over 13 amino acids. Trimming took off 2 bases at V and 4 bases at J, with 11 bases between the two ends. Germline V gene sequence: CDR1 DFQATT, CDR2 SNEGSKA (reference sequence). The CDR3 nucleotides are TGCAGTGCTAGACCCCAGGGATCCACTGAAGCTTTCTTT. Amino acids: CSARPQGSTEAFF.

In this sample, this clonotype turned up a few times. This may arise from a read error, as a much more abundant clone is one base away. This chain connects TRBV20-1 to TRBJ1-2, with D perhaps TRBD1 (6 bases). Trimming removed 1 base at V and 4 bases at J, with 16 bases between. The germline V gene encodes CDR1 DFQATT and CDR2 SNEGSKA (reference sequence). CDR3 length: 15 residues. CDR3 nucleotide sequence: TGCAGTGCTAGAGCTACAGGGATCTTGACCTATGGCTACACCTTC. Its translation: CSARATGILTYGYTF.

There are many counts of this clonotype. The chain is built from TRBV2 and TRBJ2-5; 9 nucleotides match TRBD1. V was pared by 4 bases and J by 4 bases, with 16 bases of the junction left unmatched. Germline V gene data show CDR1 as SNHLY and CDR2 as FYNNEI. The CDR3 covers 18 residues. The CDR3 nucleotides read TGTGCCAGCAGTGTCCGGACAGGGGATATCTTAAGCCGAGAGACCCAGTACTTC. Translating it yields CASSVRTGDILSRETQYF. Full variable domain (remainder filled in from reference TRBV2 and TRBJ2-5): EPEVTQTPSHQVTQMGQEVILRCVPISNHLYFYWYRQILGQKVEFLVSFYNNEISEKSEIFDDQFSVERPDGSNFTLKIRSTKLEDSAMYFCASSVRTGDILSRETQYFGPGTRLLVL.

This clonotype came up a few times. The junction differs from germline at one of its ends, possibly a read error. The chain uses TRBV20-1 and TRBJ1-6; the D is unclear. The CDR3 length is 16 residues. CDR1 is DFQATT and CDR2 is SNEGSKA in the germline V gene (reference sequence). The CDR3 is CSANPPIIFSDSPLHF. CDR3 DNA: TGCAGTGCAAACCCACCCATCATCTTCTCCGATTCGCCCCTCCACTTT.

This clonotype appeared many times. CDR3 DNA sequence: TGCGCCAGCGGGACAACTAGCCAAGAGACCCAGTACTTC. Translated: CASGTTSQETQYF. The chain uses TRBV10-2 and TRBJ2-5, with a weak D call TRBD1 (6 bases). CDR1 is WSHSY, CDR2 SAAADI, per germline. Trimming shortened V by 8 bases and J by 1 base, and 11 bases separated the two germline ends. The CDR3 is made up of 13 amino acids.

This clonotype was picked up many times. The V and J genes are TRBV5-8 and TRBJ2-1, with unresolved D. CDR1 SGHTS and CDR2 YDEGEE come from the germline V gene. The CDR3 has 15 residues. V was shortened by 0 bases and J by 3 bases, with 10 bases between the two germline ends. The CDR3 nucleotides are TGTGCCAGCAGCTTGGGCGGTCGAGACTACAATGAGCAGTTCTTC. It translates to CASSLGGRDYNEQFF.

Many counts were recorded for this clonotype. The gene calls are TRBV29-1 and TRBJ2-2; 7 bases map to TRBD1. The junction had 10 bases not matched to a gene; V was cut back by 4 bases and J by 2 bases. CDR1 and CDR2 (germline): SQVTM, ANQGSEA. The CDR3 has 16 residues. CDR3 protein: CSVGRPDRPNTGELFF. The CDR3 DNA is TGCAGCGTTGGTAGGCCGGACAGGCCAAACACCGGGGAGCTGTTTTTT.

With regard to this clonotype: This may be a read error: a much more frequent sequence differs by one nucleotide. The chain couples TRBV7-9 to TRBJ2-7, with TRBD2 as a possible D gene (5 bases). The CDR3 sequence is 15 residues long. CDR1 SEHNR and CDR2 FQNEAQ come from the germline V gene (reference sequence). The CDR3, as DNA: TGTGCCAGCAGCTTAGAAAGTTCTAGCTCCTACGAGCAGCACTTC. Encoded protein: CASSLESSSSYEQHF.